The 30 T cell receptor beta chains listed next were all sequenced from one sample in a study of blood T cell repertoires in COVID-19. Clones were read by immunoSEQ multiplex PCR, and TCRdb kept only the in-frame ones, dropping some. The sample contains fewer than 80,000 clones, 90% of which appear only once. What was sequenced was peripheral blood. These receptors were taken from a human donor in a cohort sampled during active COVID-19.

The rearrangement uses TRBV5-1 and TRBJ1-5; D is perhaps TRBD1 (6 bases). Germline V gene sequence: CDR1 SGHRS, CDR2 YFSETQ. This CDR3 spans 14 amino acids. Trimming stripped 4 bases from V and 2 bases from J, with 10 bases between. The CDR3 spells CASSLQGGNQPQHF. In DNA, the CDR3 is TGCGCCAGCAGCCTACAGGGTGGCAATCAGCCCCAGCATTTT.

The V gene is TRBV9, the J gene TRBJ2-5; 14 positions match TRBD2. Germline V gene lookup returns CDR1 SGDLS and CDR2 YYNGEE. V lost 4 bases, J lost 3 bases, and 5 bases stayed unmatched. CDR3 size: 16 residues. CDR3: CASSPRTSGGKETQYF. The DNA for the CDR3 is TGTGCCAGCAGCCCCCGGACTAGCGGGGGGAAAGAGACCCAGTACTTC.

The genes are TRBV28 and TRBJ1-6, with a weak D call TRBD1 (5 bases). The CDR3 has 18 residues. Trimming removed 1 base from V and 7 bases from J, with 20 bases in between. From germline, CDR1 is MDHEN and CDR2 SYDVKM. The CDR3 reads CASSLSLTVSGANSPLHF. The CDR3 DNA is TGTGCCAGCAGTTTATCGCTAACGGTATCTGGGGCGAATTCACCCCTCCACTTT.

The chain has TRBV27 and TRBJ2-7; TRBD1 matches at 8 bases. From germline, CDR1 is MNHEY and CDR2 SMNVEV (reference sequence). V lost 6 bases to trimming and J lost 2 bases; unmatched junction nucleotides: 9. The length of the CDR3 is 15 residues. The CDR3 bases are TGTGCCAGCAGGTTCACCGGGACAGGAACCTACGAGCAGTACTTC. Protein product: CASRFTGTGTYEQYF.

This clone came up once. V gene TRBV5-1 combines with J gene TRBJ1-6; D gene unclear. The CDR3 runs 13 residues. With 4 bases removed from V and 5 bases from J, the gap between germline ends came to 7 bases. Germline V gives CDR1 SGHRS, CDR2 YFSETQ. The DNA for the CDR3 is TGCGCCAGCAGCGACACCCATAATTCACCCCTCCACTTT. Its protein is CASSDTHNSPLHF.

The chain carries TRBV29-1 and TRBJ2-2; 7 nucleotides line up with TRBD2. The V gene's germline CDR1 is SQVTM and CDR2 ANQGSEA. This CDR3 has 13 amino acids. The CDR3 DNA reads TGCGGGAGGGCCCATTTACGAACCGGGGAGCTGTTTTTT. Encoded protein: CGRAHLRTGELFF.

The rearrangement joins TRBV6-5 to TRBJ1-2; 7 bases agree with TRBD1. The germline V gene has CDR1 MNHEY and CDR2 SVGAGI. The V segment lost 6 bases and the J segment 2 bases; nucleotides outside the gene matches: 3. This CDR3 is built from 13 residues. For the CDR3, the DNA is TGTGCCAGCAGGGAGGGGGCAAACTATGGCTACACCTTC. Its translation is CASREGANYGYTF.

This chain connects TRBV2 to TRBJ1-2, with 10 bases aligning to TRBD1. The length of the CDR3 is 14 residues. Germline CDR1 is SNHLY and CDR2 is FYNNEI. Losses at the gene ends were 6 bases for V and 3 bases for J; bases not matched to a gene: 4. The DNA of the CDR3 is TGTGCCAGCAGCGGGACAGGGGCAGACTATGGCTACACCTTC. Encoded protein: CASSGTGADYGYTF.

The V call is TRBV7-9, the J call TRBJ1-2; 9 positions agree with TRBD1. Germline loops: CDR1 SEHNR, CDR2 FQNEAQ (reference sequence). Trimming cost V 4 bases and J 1 base; bases outside gene matches: 10. The CDR3 totals 17 residues. The CDR3: CASSSRIPGQGNYGYTF. The DNA for the CDR3 is TGTGCCAGCAGCTCTCGGATCCCGGGACAGGGTAACTATGGCTACACCTTC.

The V call is TRBV7-9, the J call TRBJ1-4, with 7 bases lining up with TRBD1. With 4 bases clipped from V and 0 bases from J, the junction kept 5 bases outside the gene matches. The CDR3 length is 16 residues. Germline V CDR1 and CDR2: SEHNR, FQNEAQ (reference sequence). The CDR3 nucleotides are TGTGCCAGCAGCTCAGGGGGGATGGCAACTAATGAAAAACTGTTTTTT. Translating gives CASSSGGMATNEKLFF.

The chain links TRBV7-2 to TRBJ1-5, with 10 positions matching TRBD1. CDR1 and CDR2 (germline): SGHTA, FQGNSA. The CDR3 sequence is 19 residues long. J lost 4 bases, V lost 5 bases, and 17 bases had no gene match. CDR3 in amino acids: CASSPFLGQGKVGNQPQHF. The DNA of the CDR3 is TGTGCCAGCAGCCCCTTTCTGGGACAGGGGAAAGTGGGAAATCAGCCCCAGCATTTT.

J is TRBJ2-5 and V is TRBV29-1; a weak D match, TRBD2 (7 bases). This CDR3 contains 14 residues. V lost 4 bases to trimming and J lost 2 bases, with 14 bases between them. The germline gives CDR1 SQVTM, CDR2 ANQGSEA. The CDR3, as DNA: TGCAGCGTTGGTAGGAGGGGGGGACAAGAGACCCAGTACTTC. Amino acids: CSVGRRGGQETQYF.

This clone was counted a single time. This chain joins TRBV3-1 (or the pseudogene TRBV3-2) and TRBJ1-1; D uncertain. The germline V gene encodes CDR1 LGHDT and CDR2 YNNKEL (reference sequence). Deletions cut 5 bases from V and 3 bases from J, with 7 bases between. This CDR3 has 12 residues. In DNA form, the CDR3 reads TGTGCCAGCAGCGACACGGACACTGAAGCTTTCTTT. Translating it yields CASSDTDTEAFF.

V and J are TRBV19 and TRBJ1-1; a weak D match, TRBD1 (5 bases). V lost 3 bases to trimming and J lost 2 bases, with 10 bases between them. The CDR3 has 14 amino acids. Germline assignment: CDR1 LNHDA and CDR2 SQIVND (reference sequence). Here the CDR3 reads CASSIGRVNTEAFF. The CDR3 region has the DNA TGTGCCAGTAGTATTGGCAGGGTTAACACTGAAGCTTTCTTT.

The V call is TRBV2, the J call TRBJ2-2; TRBD1 might be the D (6 bases). The germline gives CDR1 SNHLY, CDR2 FYNNEI. Trimming pared 6 bases from V and 1 base from J, leaving 9 bases between. This CDR3 is built from 14 residues. DNA of the CDR3: TGTGCCAGCAGACGACAGGAGAACACCGGGGAGCTGTTTTTT. Protein product: CASRRQENTGELFF.

Note on this clone: One end of the junction varies from germline; a read error may be responsible. V usage is TRBV10-3 and J usage is TRBJ1-5, with TRBD1 identical over 9 bases. Germline-derived CDR1 and CDR2 are ENHRY and SYGVKD. The CDR3 spans 13 residues. The CDR3 reads CGTGKNSNQPQHF. The CDR3 nucleotides are TGCGGGACAGGGAAAAATAGCAATCAGCCCCAGCATTTT.

The chain couples TRBV4-3 to TRBJ2-7, with 8 positions matching TRBD1. In germline, CDR1 is LGHNA, CDR2 YSLEER. V lost 2 bases, J lost 5 bases, and 8 bases stayed unmatched. This CDR3 has 15 residues. The CDR3 DNA reads TGCGCCAGCAGCCAATCGCAGGGGGCGAGGAACGAGCAGTACTTC. Translated, it gives CASSQSQGARNEQYF.

This clone qualifies as medium-sized (0.01 to 0.1%). V is TRBV29-1 and J is TRBJ2-2; the match to TRBD1 covers 8 bases. The CDR3 loop spans 15 amino acids. The V segment lost 4 bases and the J segment 5 bases; nucleotides outside the gene matches: 9. Per germline, CDR1 SQVTM and CDR2 ANQGSEA. The CDR3: CSVGTTGGSTGELFF. CDR3 sequence (DNA): TGCAGCGTTGGTACTACAGGGGGATCGACCGGGGAGCTGTTTTTT.

The V gene is TRBV6-5, the J gene TRBJ1-6, with unresolved D. V gave up 0 bases and J gave up 7 bases, with 13 bases separating them. The CDR3 has 16 residues. Germline values: CDR1 MNHEY, CDR2 SVGAGI. Written as DNA, the CDR3 is TGTGCCAGCAGTTACTCGTCCAGAACCTTAAATTCACCCCTCCACTTT. Translation gives CASSYSSRTLNSPLHF.

This CDR3 reads CATSRAKEETQYF. The CDR3 nucleotides read TGTGCCACCAGCAGAGCGAAGGAGGAGACCCAGTACTTC. The gene calls are TRBV15 and TRBJ2-5; D call uncertain. Trimming took off 1 base at V and 5 bases at J, with 8 bases between the two ends. Per the germline V gene, CDR1 is LNHNV and CDR2 is YYDKDF (reference sequence). The CDR3 totals 13 residues.

The chain combines TRBV27 with TRBJ2-7; tentatively, D is TRBD1 (5 bases). The germline V gene encodes CDR1 MNHEY and CDR2 SMNVEV (reference sequence). This CDR3 region has 14 residues. V was pared by 5 bases and J by 4 bases, with 15 bases between. This CDR3 reads CASSQGSGEYEQYF. The CDR3 DNA reads TGTGCCAGCAGTCAGGGCTCCGGTGAATACGAGCAGTACTTC.

The genes are TRBV6-5 and TRBJ2-1; 12 nucleotides line up with TRBD2. The ends lost 6 bases at V and 4 bases at J; junction bases unmatched: 7. The CDR3 sequence is 16 residues long. CDR1 is MNHEY and CDR2 is SVGAGI in the germline V gene. The CDR3 sequence: CASRYTSGGPYNEQFF. Written as DNA, the CDR3 is TGTGCCAGCAGGTACACTAGCGGGGGGCCTTACAATGAGCAGTTCTTC.

The V gene is TRBV6-5, the J gene TRBJ1-1, with 7 positions matching TRBD1. From germline, CDR1 is MNHEY and CDR2 SVGAGI. This CDR3 comprises 15 residues. Trimming removed 2 bases from V and 5 bases from J; junction bases left unmatched: 8. CDR3 amino acids: CASSYGGTAGTEAFF. The CDR3 DNA follows: TGTGCCAGCAGTTACGGGGGGACAGCTGGGACTGAAGCTTTCTTT.

The rearrangement links TRBV3-1 (or the pseudogene TRBV3-2) to TRBJ1-5; 7 bases are a match to TRBD1. Germline V gene data show CDR1 as LGHDT and CDR2 as YNNKEL (reference sequence). This CDR3 is built from 19 residues. Trimming took 0 bases from V and 1 from J; bases not matched to a gene: 12. In DNA, the CDR3 is TGTGCCAGCAGCCAAGATGGGGATCCCGGGACAGTCAGCAATCAGCCCCAGCATTTT. Its translation: CASSQDGDPGTVSNQPQHF.

The rearrangement joins TRBV6-1 to TRBJ1-3, with a possible D match to TRBD1 (5 bases). Per the germline V gene, CDR1 is MNHNS and CDR2 is SASEGT. The CDR3 is made up of 16 amino acids. Trimming shortened V by 4 bases and J by 0 bases, and 13 bases separated the two germline ends. CDR3 DNA: TGTGCCAGCAGTGTCGACGGGGGGTTCTCTGGAAACACCATATATTTT. Encoded protein: CASSVDGGFSGNTIYF.

The chain joins TRBV19 to TRBJ1-2; D is perhaps TRBD1 (5 bases). Germline V gene lookup returns CDR1 LNHDA and CDR2 SQIVND (reference sequence). This CDR3 contains 16 residues. Trimming took off 4 bases at V and 6 bases at J, with 21 bases between the two ends. This CDR3 reads CASSTYGGEDRNGYTF. The CDR3 coding sequence is TGTGCCAGTAGTACTTACGGGGGTGAGGATAGGAATGGCTACACCTTC.

The rearrangement uses TRBV3-1 (or the pseudogene TRBV3-2) and TRBJ1-4, with D possibly matching TRBD1 (5 bases). Germline CDR1 and CDR2: LGHDT and YNNKEL (reference sequence). V dropped 1 base and J dropped 10 bases, with 13 bases sitting between them. The CDR3 extends over 14 amino acids. CDR3 nucleotides: TGTGCCAGCAGCCAAGGTACGCAGGGAGGAAAACTGTTTTTT. Amino acid sequence: CASSQGTQGGKLFF.

The gene calls are TRBV3-1 (or the pseudogene TRBV3-2) and TRBJ2-7; 11 nucleotides agree with TRBD2. V gave up 4 bases and J gave up 3 bases; unmatched junction bases: 2. The CDR3 totals 14 residues. The germline V gene encodes CDR1 LGHDT and CDR2 YNNKEL (reference sequence). CDR3 coding DNA: TGTGCCAGCAGCCGGGGGACTAGCGGCTACGAGCAGTACTTC. Amino acid sequence: CASSRGTSGYEQYF.

This sequence joins TRBV20-1 and TRBJ1-5; D gene ambiguous. Germline V gene sequence: CDR1 DFQATT, CDR2 SNEGSKA (reference sequence). V was pared by 5 bases and J by 5 bases, with 10 bases between. The CDR3 loop spans 12 amino acids. In DNA form, the CDR3 reads TGCAGTGCTGGTGTCAACTATCAGCCCCAGCATTTT. This sequence encodes CSAGVNYQPQHF.

The genes are TRBV3-1 (or the pseudogene TRBV3-2) and TRBJ1-2, with TRBD1 as a possible D gene (5 bases). The CDR3 sequence is 13 residues long. Germline V gene lookup returns CDR1 LGHDT and CDR2 YNNKEL (reference sequence). V was clipped by 0 bases and J by 11 bases, with 13 bases between them. The DNA of the CDR3 is TGTGCCAGCAGCCAAGAAAACGGGGGAGGTTACACCTTC. This sequence encodes CASSQENGGGYTF.